This is a list of T cell receptor beta chains from one sample in a study of cytomegalovirus exposure and HLA in healthy donors. Here immunoSEQ multiplex PCR was the method, and the copy in TCRdb shows in-frame clones only, minus some. This table has 150,000 to 200,000 clones, 79% appearing once. Source material: PBMCs. The receptors here all came from a woman in her forties or fifties in good health and CMV-seronegative. Both conserved end residues are part of each CDR3. A D gene is named only where the DNA matches it firmly. Rows may omit the clone size; those that give it use once, few, many or a size class.

abundance	v_gene	j_gene	d_gene	CDR3nt	CDR3aa
NA	TRBV29-1	TRBJ1-2	TRBD1	TGCAGCGTTGCCCTGGACAGGTCAGGGGTAAACTATGGCTACACCTTC	CSVALDRSGVNYGYTF
NA	TRBV7-2	TRBJ2-5	NA	TGTGCCAGCAGCTTAGTCTCTCTTACAGGAGAGACCCAGTACTTC	CASSLVSLTGETQYF
NA	TRBV19	TRBJ2-1	TRBD2	TGTGCCAGTAGTTCAACTAGCGGGAGTACGAATGAGCAGTTCTTC	CASSSTSGSTNEQFF
NA	TRBV7-6	TRBJ2-7	NA	TGTGCCAGCAGCTTAACTAGTAAGGGCTACGAGCAGTACTTC	CASSLTSKGYEQYF
few	TRBV6-1	TRBJ1-6	NA	TGTGCCAGCAGTGAAGTAAGGACAGCGAGCTCCTATAATTCACCCCTCCACTTT	CASSEVRTASSYNSPLHF
few	TRBV16	TRBJ2-1	NA	TGTGCCAGCAGCCAATCTGGGGGGAATGAGCAGTTCTTC	CASSQSGGNEQFF
NA	TRBV23-1	TRBJ1-5	NA	TGCGCCAGCACATCGCCCAAGGCAGGGCATCAGCCCCAGCATTTT	CASTSPKAGHQPQHF
NA	TRBV19	TRBJ1-1	TRBD1	TGTGCCAGTAGTTTCGGACAGGCGAACACTGAAGCTTTCTTT	CASSFGQANTEAFF
NA	TRBV4-2	TRBJ1-5	NA	TGTGCCAGCAGCCCTGGACAGTCTAGCAATCAGCCCCAGCATTTT	CASSPGQSSNQPQHF
few	TRBV7-2	TRBJ1-2	NA	TGTGCCAGCAGCAGATCAGGGTACGGCTACACCTTC	CASSRSGYGYTF
NA	TRBV7-2	TRBJ2-5	TRBD1	TGTGCCAGCAGCTTTGAGAGGGGGCGGCAAGAGACCCAGTACTTC	CASSFERGRQETQYF
NA	TRBV7-8	TRBJ1-1	TRBD1	TGTGCCAGCAGCACAAGGGGGATTCAGGGGGACACGGACACTGAAGCTTTCTTT	CASSTRGIQGDTDTEAFF
NA	TRBV6-1	TRBJ1-1	NA	TGTGCCAGCAGCCGAATTGGCCCCACTGAAGCTTTCTTT	CASSRIGPTEAFF
NA	TRBV6-1	TRBJ1-1	NA	TGTGCCAGCAAGATACAGGGACACACTGAAGCTTTCTTT	CASKIQGHTEAFF
few	TRBV2	TRBJ1-1	NA	TGTGCCAGCAGTGATCGCGGCATTGAAGCTTTCTTT	CASSDRGIEAFF
once	TRBV5-1	TRBJ2-7	TRBD2	TGCGCCAGCAGCCCGGGACTAGCGGGAGGAGGTAGTAACGAGCAGTACTTC	CASSPGLAGGGSNEQYF
once	TRBV9	TRBJ1-3	NA	TGTGCCAGCAGCGTTGCTCAGGGCATCTCTGGAAACACCATATATTTT	CASSVAQGISGNTIYF
NA	TRBV19	TRBJ1-5	NA	TGTGCCAGTAGTATAAATTTCAGACAGCCCCAGCATTTT	CASSINFRQPQHF
NA	TRBV18	TRBJ2-1	NA	TGTGCCAGCTCACCAGTCATAACGGATGAGCAGTTCTTC	CASSPVITDEQFF
NA	TRBV2	TRBJ2-3	TRBD2	TGTGCCAGCAGTTACAGCGGGGGGGCCTCAGATACGCAGTATTTT	CASSYSGGASDTQYF
NA	TRBV7-9	TRBJ2-7	TRBD2	TGTGCCAGCAGCTTGTACCTAGCGGGGGGGGTCTACGAGCAGTACTTC	CASSLYLAGGVYEQYF
NA	TRBV10-1	TRBJ1-1	NA	TGCGCCAGCAGTGACGGGTCTTTTAACACTGAAGCTTTCTTT	CASSDGSFNTEAFF
few	TRBV14	TRBJ1-1	NA	TGTGCCAGCAGTAATACAGGGACTGAAGCTTTCTTT	CASSNTGTEAFF
few	TRBV5-1	TRBJ1-1	TRBD1	TGCGCCAGCAGCACCGCCGGGACAGGGGGCGACGAAGCTTTCTTT	CASSTAGTGGDEAFF
NA	TRBV5-4	TRBJ2-7	TRBD1	TGTGCCAGCAGCCCACAGGGGGAAGACGAGCAGTACTTC	CASSPQGEDEQYF
NA	TRBV29-1	TRBJ2-7	NA	TGCAGCGTTGGCAGGGACACACGCCTTTCCTACGAGCAGTACTTC	CSVGRDTRLSYEQYF